Below, 25 T cell receptor beta chains from the same sample are listed, as sequenced in a study of blood T cell repertoires in COVID-19. Method: immunoSEQ multiplex PCR; TCRdb's copy keeps in-frame clones and lacks some. The sample holds about 300,000 clones, around 86% seen once. Specimen: PBMCs or T cells enriched from blood (not recorded which). The receptors originated from a man between 60 and 70 years old who had recovered from COVID-19.

The chain recombines TRBV5-5 with TRBJ1-1, with 10 bases aligning to TRBD1. This CDR3 contains 17 residues. Per the germline V gene, CDR1 is SGHKS and CDR2 is YYEKEE (reference sequence). V was pared by 4 bases and J by 1 base, with 10 bases of the junction left unmatched. CDR3 region: CASSTGQGGQWNTEAFF. CDR3 DNA: TGTGCCAGCAGCACTGGACAGGGGGGACAGTGGAACACTGAAGCTTTCTTT.

The J gene is TRBJ2-1, the V gene TRBV19; TRBD1 agrees at 8 bases. Trimming removed 8 bases from V and 8 bases from J; junction bases left unmatched: 11. This CDR3 has 14 amino acids. The germline CDR1 and CDR2 sequences are LNHDA and SQIVND (reference sequence). CDR3 residues: CASRPGGGLDEQFF. DNA of the CDR3: TGTGCCAGTCGCCCAGGGGGCGGACTTGATGAGCAGTTCTTC.

V is TRBV27 and J is TRBJ2-7; 10 bases line up with TRBD1. Germline V gene lookup returns CDR1 MNHEY and CDR2 SMNVEV (reference sequence). The CDR3 sequence is 15 residues long. Germline trimming cut 2 bases from V and 1 base from J; bases unmatched to any gene: 2. CDR3 region: CASSLLGQGSYEQYF. Here the CDR3 DNA reads TGTGCCAGCAGTTTACTGGGACAGGGGTCCTACGAGCAGTACTTC.

CDR3 nucleotides: TGTGCCAGCAGTTGGGGGACAGGGTCGAGTACTGAAGCTTTCTTT. Amino acid sequence: CASSWGTGSSTEAFF. This rearrangement joins TRBV27 to TRBJ1-1; 9 bases are shared with TRBD1. V lost 4 bases to trimming and J lost 5 bases; unmatched junction nucleotides: 8. Germline-derived CDR1 and CDR2 are MNHEY and SMNVEV (reference sequence). This CDR3 spans 15 amino acids.

The chain uses TRBV5-1 and TRBJ2-5, with 14 bases that match TRBD2. With 0 bases clipped from V and 5 bases from J, the junction kept 0 bases outside the gene matches. The CDR3 runs to 15 residues. Looked up from germline, CDR1 is SGHRS and CDR2 is YFSETQ. The CDR3 region has the DNA TGCGCCAGCAGCTTGGGGACTAGCGGGAGGGAGACCCAGTACTTC. Translating it yields CASSLGTSGRETQYF.

J is TRBJ2-5 and V is TRBV28, with TRBD1 identical over 8 bases. Germline V gives CDR1 MDHEN, CDR2 SYDVKM. The trim removed 3 bases at V and 4 bases at J, leaving 10 bases unmatched. The CDR3 contains 16 residues. The CDR3 protein is CASSLVGQGKRETQYF. In nucleotides, the CDR3 is TGTGCCAGCAGTTTGGTCGGACAGGGAAAGCGAGAGACCCAGTACTTC.

This clone has just a few counts. The chain combines TRBV7-9 with TRBJ1-1; D might be TRBD1 (5 bases). This CDR3 is 16 amino acids long. V lost 5 bases and J lost 1, with 17 bases in between. CDR1 is SEHNR, CDR2 FQNEAQ, per germline (reference sequence). The CDR3 coding sequence is TGTGCCAGCAGCCCCCTCGGGGGACTCTCGAACACTGAAGCTTTCTTT. Its protein product is CASSPLGGLSNTEAFF.

The rearrangement links TRBV5-1 to TRBJ1-4, with 7 bases lining up with TRBD1. After removal of 0 bases from V and 6 bases from J, the junction contained 2 bases not matched to a gene. The germline CDR1 and CDR2 sequences are SGHRS and YFSETQ. This CDR3 has 14 amino acids. The CDR3 sequence is CASSLGQGDEKLFF. The CDR3 DNA is TGCGCCAGCAGCTTGGGGCAGGGGGATGAAAAACTGTTTTTT.

The chain combines TRBV18 with TRBJ1-5, with D possibly TRBD1 on 5 matching bases. This CDR3 region has 13 residues. CDR1 and CDR2 from the germline V gene are KGHSH and LQKENI. V shed 4 bases and J shed 5 bases, with 9 bases lying between them. The CDR3 reads CASSLQEYQPQHF. DNA for the CDR3: TGTGCCAGCTCACTACAGGAGTATCAGCCCCAGCATTTT.

The chain carries TRBV2 and TRBJ1-5; a weak D match, TRBD1 (6 bases). Germline V gives CDR1 SNHLY, CDR2 FYNNEI. V shed 6 bases and J shed 7 bases, with 22 bases lying between them. This CDR3 is built from 16 residues. The CDR3 nucleotides are TGTGCCAGCAGAGGAGGGTCGGGGGCGGGGGGACAGCCCCAGCATTTT. Translation gives CASRGGSGAGGQPQHF.

On this clone itself: The same CDR3 is also encoded by other DNA sequences in this sample. The rearrangement links TRBV3-1 (or the pseudogene TRBV3-2) to TRBJ1-4; unclear D gene. In germline, CDR1 is LGHDT, CDR2 YNNKEL (reference sequence). Trimming removed 1 base from V and 7 bases from J, with 4 bases in between. This CDR3 region has 12 residues. CDR3 loop: CASSQAGEKLFF. The CDR3 DNA follows: TGTGCCAGCAGCCAAGCCGGTGAAAAACTGTTTTTT.

A single count supports this clone. The CDR3 DNA reads as TGTGCCAGCACCCTGGACAGGGCGAACACTGAAGCTTTCTTT. Its translation: CASTLDRANTEAFF. The gene calls are TRBV5-4 and TRBJ1-1; 8 bases match TRBD1. The CDR3 contains 14 residues. Germline CDR1 and CDR2: SGHNT and YYREEE (reference sequence). V shed 6 bases and J 1 base; nucleotides not matched to a gene: 5.

The V gene is TRBV11-2, the J gene TRBJ2-5, with TRBD1 as a possible D gene (5 bases). CDR1 is SGHAT and CDR2 is FQNNGV in the germline V gene. V lost 1 base and J 5 bases, leaving 14 bases between the germline ends. CDR3 length: 15 amino acids. The DNA of the CDR3 is TGTGCCAGCAGCTTAGGGGGCCCCGATCGGGAGACCCAGTACTTC. It yields the protein CASSLGGPDRETQYF. Drawing the rest from reference TRBV11-2 and TRBJ2-5, the complete variable domain is EAGVAQSPRYKIIEKRQSVAFWCNPISGHATLYWYQQILGQGPKLLIQFQNNGVVDDSQLPKDRFSAERLKGVDSTLKIQPAKLEDSAVYLCASSLGGPDRETQYFGPGTRLLVL.

The chain employs TRBV7-3 and TRBJ2-5, with a weak D call TRBD2 (6 bases). This CDR3 is built from 14 residues. The V gene lost 2 bases and the J gene lost 5 bases, with 12 bases spanning the gap. Germline assignment: CDR1 SGHTA and CDR2 FQGTGA. The CDR3 region has the DNA TGTGCCAGCAGCTTAGACGGGAGTAGGGAGACCCAGTACTTC. Translation gives CASSLDGSRETQYF.

The chain uses TRBV6-5 and TRBJ2-3, with D possibly TRBD2 on 6 matching bases. CDR3 length equals 15 residues. Trimming took off 6 bases at V and 0 bases at J, with 13 bases between the two ends. Per germline, CDR1 MNHEY and CDR2 SVGAGI. The CDR3 spells CASSLNSGSTDTQYF. In DNA, the CDR3 is TGTGCCAGCAGCCTTAATAGCGGAAGCACAGATACGCAGTATTTT.

V and J are TRBV15 and TRBJ2-7, with D perhaps matching TRBD2 (5 bases). The CDR3 is made up of 15 amino acids. The germline V gene has CDR1 LNHNV and CDR2 YYDKDF (reference sequence). V lost 1 base to trimming and J lost 2 bases, with 12 bases between them. This chain's CDR3 is CATSRAARLPYEQYF. CDR3 bases: TGTGCCACCAGCAGAGCGGCTAGACTACCCTACGAGCAGTACTTC.

This clone showed up just a few times. V gene TRBV19 combines with J gene TRBJ2-5, with 11 bases matching TRBD1. The CDR3 runs to 16 residues. Germline V gene data show CDR1 as LNHDA and CDR2 as SQIVND (reference sequence). With V trimmed by 9 bases and J by 3 bases, 12 bases remained unmatched. The CDR3 here is CASAGPGQGAEETQYF. The CDR3 coding sequence is TGTGCCAGCGCGGGTCCTGGACAGGGGGCTGAAGAGACCCAGTACTTC.

This rearrangement joins TRBV4-1 to TRBJ2-6; TRBD1 agrees at 8 bases. Unmatched junction bases numbered 3, after V lost 0 bases and J lost 2 bases. This CDR3 contains 17 residues. Germline values: CDR1 MGHRA, CDR2 YSYEKL. The chain's CDR3 is CASSQDPGGAGANVLTF. The CDR3 DNA sequence: TGCGCCAGCAGCCAAGATCCAGGGGGCGCTGGGGCCAACGTCCTGACTTTC.

The rearrangement uses TRBV19 and TRBJ1-2, with TRBD1 as a possible D gene (5 bases). This CDR3 spans 13 amino acids. V dropped 5 bases and J dropped 10 bases, with 17 bases sitting between them. CDR1 and CDR2 from the germline V gene are LNHDA and SQIVND (reference sequence). CDR3 sequence: CASSPDIGRVYTF. The CDR3 DNA reads as TGTGCCAGTAGTCCCGACATAGGCAGGGTCTACACCTTC.

The chain couples TRBV14 to TRBJ1-1; D is undetermined. The V and J ends lost 3 bases and 5 bases respectively, with 16 bases between them. Germline CDR1 and CDR2: SGHDN and FVKESK. This CDR3 has 15 amino acids. This CDR3 reads CASSHGRVGGTEAFF. The CDR3 nucleotides read TGTGCCAGCAGCCACGGGAGGGTAGGAGGGACTGAAGCTTTCTTT. The full variable domain, its missing parts supplied by reference TRBV14 and TRBJ1-1, is EAGVTQFPSHSVIEKGQTVTLRCDPISGHDNLYWYRRVMGKEIKFLLHFVKESKQDESGMPNNRFLAERTGGTYSTLKVQPAELEDSGVYFCASSHGRVGGTEAFFGQGTRLTVV.

This clone was detected once. This rearrangement joins TRBV5-1 to TRBJ1-3, with 8 bases aligning to TRBD1. Germline V CDR1 and CDR2: SGHRS, YFSETQ. The CDR3 runs to 17 residues. Trimming took 0 bases from V and 4 from J; bases not matched to a gene: 9. CDR3 in DNA: TGCGCCAGCAGCTTGGGATTGGCAGGGGGCTCGGGAAACACCATATATTTT. Its translation is CASSLGLAGGSGNTIYF.

J is TRBJ2-3 and V is TRBV7-2; perhaps TRBD1 as D (6 bases). This CDR3 has 15 amino acids. V was shortened by 5 bases and J by 2 bases, with 14 bases between the two germline ends. Germline-derived CDR1 and CDR2 are SGHTA and FQGNSA. CDR3 in amino acids: CASSLTGTNTDTQYF. The CDR3 DNA reads as TGTGCCAGCAGCCTAACCGGGACAAACACAGATACGCAGTATTTT. The complete variable domain, with remaining parts taken from reference TRBV7-2 and TRBJ2-3, reads GAGVSQSPSNKVTEKGKDVELRCDPISGHTALYWYRQSLGQGLEFLIYFQGNSAPDKSGLPSDRFSAERTGGSVSTLTIQRTQQEDSAVYLCASSLTGTNTDTQYFGPGTRLTVL.

V usage is TRBV28 and J usage is TRBJ1-5; unclear D gene. The ends were cut back, 5 bases at V and 6 bases at J, with 11 bases in the middle. The CDR3 is made up of 13 amino acids. Germline assignment: CDR1 MDHEN and CDR2 SYDVKM. CDR3 protein: CASSPVQRQPQHF. Here the CDR3 DNA reads TGTGCCAGCAGTCCCGTACAACGTCAGCCCCAGCATTTT.

The chain couples TRBV3-1 (or the pseudogene TRBV3-2) to TRBJ1-4; 8 nucleotides line up with TRBD1. The length of the CDR3 is 16 residues. CDR1 is LGHDT, CDR2 YNNKEL, per germline (reference sequence). After removal of 1 base from V and 4 bases from J, the junction contained 5 bases not matched to a gene. CDR3 residues: CASSQGSGTGNEKLFF. Here the CDR3 DNA reads TGTGCCAGCAGCCAAGGCTCCGGGACAGGTAATGAAAAACTGTTTTTT.

The chain is built from TRBV9 and TRBJ2-7; maybe TRBD2 (6 bases). CDR1 and CDR2 (germline): SGDLS, YYNGEE. This CDR3 has 16 residues. V lost 1 base to trimming and J lost 0 bases, with 14 bases between them. The CDR3 DNA follows: TGTGCCAGCAGCGTACATATCCTAGCGCACTCCTACGAGCAGTACTTC. It yields the protein CASSVHILAHSYEQYF.